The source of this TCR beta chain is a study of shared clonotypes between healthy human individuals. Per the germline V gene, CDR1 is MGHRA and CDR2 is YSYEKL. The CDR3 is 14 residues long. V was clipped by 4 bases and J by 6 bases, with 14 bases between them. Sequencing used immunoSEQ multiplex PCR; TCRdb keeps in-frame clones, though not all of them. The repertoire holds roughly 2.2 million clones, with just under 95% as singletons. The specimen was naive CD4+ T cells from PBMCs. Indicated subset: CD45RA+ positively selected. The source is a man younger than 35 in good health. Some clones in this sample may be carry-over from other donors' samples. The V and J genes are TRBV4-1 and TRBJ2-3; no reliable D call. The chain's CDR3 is CASSLTLPRDTQYF. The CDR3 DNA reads TGCGCCAGCAGCCTAACGCTCCCTAGGGATACGCAGTATTTT.